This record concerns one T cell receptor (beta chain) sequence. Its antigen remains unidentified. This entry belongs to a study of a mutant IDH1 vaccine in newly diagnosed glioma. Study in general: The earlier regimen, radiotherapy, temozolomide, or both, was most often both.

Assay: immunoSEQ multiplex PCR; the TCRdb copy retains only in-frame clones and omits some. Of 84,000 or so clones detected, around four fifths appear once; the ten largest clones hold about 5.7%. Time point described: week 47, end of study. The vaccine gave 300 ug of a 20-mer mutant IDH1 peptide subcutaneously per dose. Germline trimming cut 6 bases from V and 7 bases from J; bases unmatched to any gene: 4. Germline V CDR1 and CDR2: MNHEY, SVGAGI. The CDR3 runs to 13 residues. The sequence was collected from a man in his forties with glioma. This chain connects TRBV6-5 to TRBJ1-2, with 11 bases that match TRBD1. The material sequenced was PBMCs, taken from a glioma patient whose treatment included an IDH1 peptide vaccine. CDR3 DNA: TGTGCCAGCAGCGGACAGGGGGCAGGTGGCTACACCTTC. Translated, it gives CASSGQGAGGYTF.